The 13 T cell receptor beta chains below were found in one sample sequenced in a study of blood T cell repertoires in COVID-19. TCRdb's table, derived via immunoSEQ multiplex PCR, lists solely in-frame clones and lacks some. In the table there are about 360,000 clones, about 90% of which are singletons. Sample: PBMCs or T cells enriched from blood (not recorded which). The source is a man aged 35 to 55 in a cohort exposed to, infected with or recovered from COVID-19 (not recorded which).

The rearrangement joins TRBV3-1 (or the pseudogene TRBV3-2) to TRBJ2-7; D uncertain. V was pared by 6 bases and J by 1 base, with 4 bases between. The CDR3 loop spans 11 amino acids. Per germline, CDR1 LGHDT and CDR2 YNNKEL (reference sequence). The DNA of the CDR3 is TGTGCCAGCAGTCCATCCTACGAGCAGTACTTC. Residues: CASSPSYEQYF.

This sequence joins TRBV11-2 and TRBJ2-7, with D perhaps TRBD1 (5 bases). V was shortened by 3 bases and J by 5 bases, with 11 bases between the two germline ends. CDR1 is SGHAT, CDR2 FQNNGV, per germline. This CDR3 contains 13 residues. CDR3 region: CASSFQGNHEQYF. The DNA of the CDR3 is TGTGCCAGCAGCTTCCAGGGAAACCACGAGCAGTACTTC.

This clone was seen just once. This chain connects TRBV5-8 to TRBJ1-1; TRBD1 agrees at 7 bases. In germline, CDR1 is SGHTS, CDR2 YDEGEE. J lost 0 bases, V lost 5 bases, and 7 bases had no gene match. The CDR3 loop spans 15 amino acids. CDR3 protein: CASRIQGTMNTEAFF. DNA of the CDR3: TGTGCCAGCAGGATACAGGGGACCATGAACACTGAAGCTTTCTTT.

This clone showed up just a few times. This chain joins TRBV7-2 and TRBJ1-4, with TRBD1 matching 10 bases. This CDR3 is built from 15 residues. Germline lookup yields CDR1 SGHTA and CDR2 FQGNSA. Unmatched junction bases numbered 8, after V lost 5 bases and J lost 8 bases. The CDR3 loop reads CASSPRTGGREKLFF. The CDR3 DNA sequence: TGTGCCAGCAGCCCACGGACAGGGGGTCGGGAAAAACTGTTTTTT.

This clone was seen a single time. The V gene is TRBV6-1, the J gene TRBJ2-5; the match to TRBD1 covers 12 bases. Germline loops: CDR1 MNHNS, CDR2 SASEGT. CDR3 length: 16 amino acids. With 2 bases clipped from V and 4 bases from J, the junction kept 5 bases outside the gene matches. The CDR3 region has the DNA TGTGCCAGCAGTGAACAGGGACAGGGGGCATCAGAGACCCAGTACTTC. Its protein product is CASSEQGQGASETQYF.

This chain links TRBV6-5 with TRBJ2-7; 7 bases map to TRBD2. The CDR3 is 15 residues long. V lost 6 bases to trimming and J lost 0 bases; unmatched junction nucleotides: 8. The V gene's germline CDR1 is MNHEY and CDR2 SVGAGI. The CDR3 reads CASRPRRGSSYEQYF. The CDR3 DNA follows: TGTGCCAGCAGGCCAAGGCGGGGGAGCTCCTACGAGCAGTACTTC.

V is TRBV7-2 and J is TRBJ1-1, with D possibly TRBD1 on 6 matching bases. The V end was cut by 0 bases, the J end by 0 bases, with 14 bases between. Germline CDR1 is SGHTA and CDR2 is FQGNSA. The CDR3 sequence is 17 residues long. The CDR3 nucleotides read TGTGCCAGCAGCTTAGCCCGTAACAGGGACGTGAACACTGAAGCTTTCTTT. Its translation: CASSLARNRDVNTEAFF.

The chain joins TRBV4-2 to TRBJ2-1; D might be TRBD2 (6 bases). Germline V gives CDR1 LGHNA, CDR2 YNFKEQ. There are 14 residues in the CDR3. Trimming took off 2 bases at V and 3 bases at J, with 8 bases between the two ends. The CDR3 region is CASSQSGSYNEQFF. The CDR3, as DNA: TGTGCCAGCAGCCAATCCGGGAGCTACAATGAGCAGTTCTTC.

This clone was seen only once. The V call is TRBV5-1, the J call TRBJ2-1; D uncertain. The CDR3 sequence is 11 residues long. V lost 1 base to trimming and J lost 9 bases, with 5 bases between them. Germline V CDR1 and CDR2: SGHRS, YFSETQ. CDR3 region: CASSLFREQFF. Written as DNA, the CDR3 is TGCGCCAGCAGCTTGTTCCGTGAGCAGTTCTTC.

This chain links TRBV4-2 with TRBJ1-3, with 8 bases lining up with TRBD1. Germline loops: CDR1 LGHNA, CDR2 YNFKEQ. Trimming cost V 4 bases and J 9 bases; bases outside gene matches: 11. This CDR3 contains 15 residues. The CDR3: CASSRETGAQATIYF. The CDR3, as DNA: TGTGCCAGCAGCCGAGAGACAGGGGCGCAAGCCACCATATATTTT.

The rearrangement links TRBV19 to TRBJ2-1; 11 bases are a match to TRBD2. This CDR3 comprises 17 residues. CDR1 and CDR2 (germline): LNHDA, SQIVND (reference sequence). The trim removed 5 bases at V and 8 bases at J, leaving 14 bases unmatched. The CDR3 DNA reads TGTGCCAGTAGTCACCGTGTTAGCGGGAGGGCCATCGATGAGCAGTTCTTC. Protein: CASSHRVSGRAIDEQFF.

This clone was recorded only once. This chain links TRBV5-1 with TRBJ1-4; D is possibly TRBD1 (5 bases). Germline values: CDR1 SGHRS, CDR2 YFSETQ. This CDR3 is built from 16 residues. Trimming left V 1 base short and J 0 bases short, with 10 bases between. The CDR3 spells CASSLPDSSTNEKLFF. CDR3 coding DNA: TGCGCCAGCAGCTTGCCCGACAGTTCAACTAATGAAAAACTGTTTTTT.

The rearrangement links TRBV5-8 to TRBJ2-3; perhaps TRBD2 as D (7 bases). Germline V gives CDR1 SGHTS, CDR2 YDEGEE. V lost 6 bases, J lost 5 bases, and 16 bases lay in between. This CDR3 is built from 14 residues. The CDR3 bases are TGTGCCAGCACCGGACGGGGGGCCGGAGATACGCAGTATTTT. Protein: CASTGRGAGDTQYF.